Listed below are T cell receptor beta chains from one sample, sequenced in a study of identical twins. One entry per CDR3 protein results from TCRdb running MiXCR on the 5' RACE reads. The sample yields more than 400,000 distinct CDR3 sequences, roughly 15% seen once. A further study also used this sample, focusing on yellow fever vaccine responses in identical twins.

The sequenced sample consisted of CD4+ T cells sorted from blood. These receptor sequences come from a woman younger than 35 in good health. The CDR3 runs from the conserved cysteine through the conserved F or W. The D gene is left open where the match is weak. Clone size appears in some rows only: once, few, many, or a class for an expanded clone.

clone size	D gene	V gene	J gene	CDR3 DNA	CDR3 protein
many	TRBD2	TRBV5-1	TRBJ2-2	TGCGCCAGCAGCTTGCCTCTAGCGGGAAAAAACACCGGGGAGCTGTTTTTT	CASSLPLAGKNTGELFF
many	NA	TRBV4-1	TRBJ2-3	TGCGCCAGCAGCCATCCCGGGGTAGGAGGGGCTAGCACAGATACGCAGTATTTT	CASSHPGVGGASTDTQYF
NA	TRBD2	TRBV9	TRBJ2-3	TGTGCCAGCAGCGTAAGTGGACTAGCGGGGGCCGGCGGTAGCACAGATACGCAGTATTTT	CASSVSGLAGAGGSTDTQYF
few	NA	TRBV11-2	TRBJ2-5	TGTGCCAGCAGCTCGGGGGGTAGGGGGGAGACCCAGTACTTC	CASSSGGRGETQYF
NA	TRBD1	TRBV12-3/TRBV12-4	TRBJ2-5	TGTGCCAGCAGCCACCGGACAGGCGAGGAGACCCAGTACTTC	CASSHRTGEETQYF
many	NA	TRBV4-1	TRBJ1-4	TGCGCCAGCAGCCAAGGCATCCTTGAAAAACTGTTTTTT	CASSQGILEKLFF
NA	TRBD2	TRBV6-5	TRBJ2-3	TGTGCCAGCAGTTCGCGAACCGGACTAGCTTCTACGCAGTATTTT	CASSSRTGLASTQYF
many	TRBD1	TRBV12-3/TRBV12-4	TRBJ2-5	TGTGCCAGCAGTCGGACAGGGCTTCAAGAGACCCAGTACTTC	CASSRTGLQETQYF
few	NA	TRBV12-3/TRBV12-4	TRBJ1-5	TGTGCCAGCAGTTTTCTGACGTTGAATCAGCCCCAGCATTTT	CASSFLTLNQPQHF
many	NA	TRBV2	TRBJ1-1	TGTGCCAGCAGTGCCCAGGAGAACACTGAAGCTTTCTTT	CASSAQENTEAFF
many	TRBD2	TRBV5-1	TRBJ2-7	TGCGCCAGCAGCGCAAGACTAGCGGGAGGGGCCTACGAGCAGTACTTC	CASSARLAGGAYEQYF
many	NA	TRBV7-2	TRBJ1-1	TGTGCCAGCAGCTCAATCCTGAACACTGAAGCTTTCTTT	CASSSILNTEAFF
many	NA	TRBV7-9	TRBJ1-1	TGTGCCAGCAGCTTACAAGACACTGAAGCTTTCTTT	CASSLQDTEAFF
NA	NA	TRBV5-5	TRBJ2-1	TGTGCCATCAGTCCCGGACTCTACAATGAGCAGTTCTTC	CAISPGLYNEQFF
NA	TRBD1	TRBV7-2	TRBJ1-3	TGTGCCAGCAGCCCGACAGGGGGTGGAAGCACCATATATTTT	CASSPTGGGSTIYF
NA	NA	TRBV27	TRBJ1-2	TGTGCCAGCAGAGCGACAGAAGGAGGCTATGGCTACACCTTC	CASRATEGGYGYTF
NA	TRBD1	TRBV11-2	TRBJ2-7	TGTGCCAGCAGCTTAAAGGGACAGCTCTACGAGCAGTACTTC	CASSLKGQLYEQYF
few	TRBD2	TRBV2	TRBJ2-3	TGTGCCAGCAGGAAAGACCTCGGACTAGCGGGAACCACAGATACGCAGTATTTT	CASRKDLGLAGTTDTQYF
NA	NA	TRBV5-1	TRBJ1-3	TGCGCCAGCAGCTTATCAGGAACTGGAAACACCATATATTTT	CASSLSGTGNTIYF
NA	TRBD1	TRBV24-1	TRBJ2-3	TGTGCCATCGCAGGGGGTTCAGATACGCAGTATTTT	CAIAGGSDTQYF
few	TRBD1	TRBV10-3	TRBJ1-1	TGTGCCACGCACCCGACAGGGGTGGAGAACACTGAAGCTTTCTTT	CATHPTGVENTEAFF
many	NA	TRBV6-5	TRBJ1-1	TGTGCCAGCAGTTACTCCGTGGGAGGGAACACTGAAGCTTTCTTT	CASSYSVGGNTEAFF
NA	NA	TRBV29-1	TRBJ2-5	TGCAGCGTCTTTCGGGAGACCCAGTACTTC	CSVFRETQYF
NA	NA	TRBV19	TRBJ2-7	TGTGCCAGTAGTGCGGACAGGGCGGGAGCCGCCGAGCAGTACTTC	CASSADRAGAAEQYF
NA	NA	TRBV4-1	TRBJ2-4	TGCGCCAGCAGCCAAAGAGAAGGCCCACCGGAACTAGCCAAAAACATTCAGTACTTC	CASSQREGPPELAKNIQYF
NA	NA	TRBV15	TRBJ2-7	TGTGCCACCAGCAGATCCGGGACAACCTACGAGCAGTACTTC	CATSRSGTTYEQYF
NA	TRBD1	TRBV27	TRBJ1-2	TGTGCCAGCAGCCCCCAAGGGACAGGGTCTGGCTACACCTTC	CASSPQGTGSGYTF
few	TRBD1	TRBV2	TRBJ1-1	TGTGCCAGCACCGGACAGGGACACGCCTATGGGGCTTTCTTT	CASTGQGHAYGAFF
NA	TRBD2	TRBV5-1	TRBJ2-1	TGCGCCAGCAGCTTGGGCGGGAGTACGGCCAATGAGCAGTTCTTC	CASSLGGSTANEQFF
NA	TRBD1	TRBV10-2	TRBJ1-1	TGCGCCAGCAGCTGGACAGGGGACGGCACTGAAGCTTTCTTT	CASSWTGDGTEAFF
NA	TRBD1	TRBV29-1	TRBJ2-5	TGCAGCACCAGGACAGGGGAGTTGGAGACCCAGTACTTC	CSTRTGELETQYF
few	NA	TRBV7-9	TRBJ2-3	TGTGCCAGCAGCTTAGCGTCCACTAGCACAGATACGCAGTATTTT	CASSLASTSTDTQYF
few	NA	TRBV5-1	TRBJ1-3	TGCGCCAGCAGCTTGGACATGGGTCCTGGAAACACCATATATTTT	CASSLDMGPGNTIYF
few	TRBD2	TRBV4-2	TRBJ2-3	TGTGCCAGCAGCCAAGATCTGAATCGGGGGGGTGATACGCAGTATTTT	CASSQDLNRGGDTQYF
many	NA	TRBV3-1	TRBJ1-1	TGTGCCAGCAGCCCCCAGACAGGGAACACTGAAGCTTTCTTT	CASSPQTGNTEAFF
few	TRBD1	TRBV10-3	TRBJ2-5	TGTGCCATCAGTGATGACAGGGGAACCCAAGTCCAGTACTTC	CAISDDRGTQVQYF
few	NA	TRBV12-3/TRBV12-4	TRBJ2-5	TGTGCCAGCAGATCGGACATACAAGAGACCCAGTACTTC	CASRSDIQETQYF